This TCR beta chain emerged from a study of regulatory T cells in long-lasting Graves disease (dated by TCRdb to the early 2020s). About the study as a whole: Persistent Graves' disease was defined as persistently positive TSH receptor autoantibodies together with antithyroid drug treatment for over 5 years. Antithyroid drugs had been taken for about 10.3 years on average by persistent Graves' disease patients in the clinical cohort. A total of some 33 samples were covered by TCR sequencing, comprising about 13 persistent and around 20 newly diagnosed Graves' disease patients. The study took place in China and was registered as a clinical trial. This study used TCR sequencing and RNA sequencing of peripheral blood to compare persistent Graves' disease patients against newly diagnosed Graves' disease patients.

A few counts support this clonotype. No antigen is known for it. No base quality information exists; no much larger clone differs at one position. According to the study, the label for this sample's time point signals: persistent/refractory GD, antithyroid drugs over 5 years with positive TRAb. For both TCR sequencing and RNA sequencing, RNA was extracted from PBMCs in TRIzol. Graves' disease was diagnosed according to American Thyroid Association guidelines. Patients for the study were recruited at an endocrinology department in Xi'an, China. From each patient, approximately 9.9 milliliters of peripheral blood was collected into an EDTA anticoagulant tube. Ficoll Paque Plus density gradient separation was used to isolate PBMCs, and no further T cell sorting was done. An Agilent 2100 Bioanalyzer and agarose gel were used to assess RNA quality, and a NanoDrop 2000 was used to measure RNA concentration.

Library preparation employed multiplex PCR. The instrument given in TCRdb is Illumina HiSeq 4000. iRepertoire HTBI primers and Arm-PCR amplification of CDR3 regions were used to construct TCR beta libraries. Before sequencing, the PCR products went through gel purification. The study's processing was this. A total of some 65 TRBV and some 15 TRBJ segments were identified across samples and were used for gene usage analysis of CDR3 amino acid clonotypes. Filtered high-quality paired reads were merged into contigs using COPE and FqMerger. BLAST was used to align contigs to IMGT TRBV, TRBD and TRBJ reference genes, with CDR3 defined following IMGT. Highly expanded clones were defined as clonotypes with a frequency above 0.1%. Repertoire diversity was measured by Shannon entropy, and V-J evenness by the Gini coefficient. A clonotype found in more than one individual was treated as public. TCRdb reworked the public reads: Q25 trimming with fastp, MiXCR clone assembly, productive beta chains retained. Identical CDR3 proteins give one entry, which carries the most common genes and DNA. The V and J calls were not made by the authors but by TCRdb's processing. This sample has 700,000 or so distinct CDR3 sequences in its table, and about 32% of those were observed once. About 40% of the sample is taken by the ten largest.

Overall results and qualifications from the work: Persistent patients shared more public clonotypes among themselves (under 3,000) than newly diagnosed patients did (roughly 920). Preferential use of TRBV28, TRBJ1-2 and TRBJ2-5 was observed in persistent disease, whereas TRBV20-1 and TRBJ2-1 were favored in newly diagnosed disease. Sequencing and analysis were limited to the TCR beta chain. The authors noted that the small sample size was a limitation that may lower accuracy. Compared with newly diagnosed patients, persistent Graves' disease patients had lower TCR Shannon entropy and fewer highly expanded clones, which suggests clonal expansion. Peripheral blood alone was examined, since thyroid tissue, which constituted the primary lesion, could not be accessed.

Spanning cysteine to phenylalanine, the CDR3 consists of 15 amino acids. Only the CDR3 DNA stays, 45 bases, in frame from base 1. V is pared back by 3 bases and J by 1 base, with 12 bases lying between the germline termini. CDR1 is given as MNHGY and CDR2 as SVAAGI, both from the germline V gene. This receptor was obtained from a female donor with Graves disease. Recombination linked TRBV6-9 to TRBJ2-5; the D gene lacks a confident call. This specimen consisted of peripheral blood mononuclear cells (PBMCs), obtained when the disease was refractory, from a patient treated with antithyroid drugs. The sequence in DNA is TGTGCCAGCAGTTACGGCAGAGCCAGCCAAGAGACCCAGTACTTC. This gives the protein CASSYGRASQETQYF.